This T cell receptor (beta chain) comes out of a study of shared clonotypes between healthy human individuals. The CDR3 sequence is 14 residues long. Germline V CDR1 and CDR2: MNHNS, SASEGT. J was trimmed by 10 bases and V by 4 bases; bases with no gene match: 7. An assay was performed, and its level was deep. Unsorted PBMC DNA was sequenced on ten immunoSEQ deep assay plates. Assay used: immunoSEQ multiplex PCR; TCRdb lists only in-frame clones, some missing. The table includes about 490,000 clones, about 80% detected once. The sequencing input was PBMCs. The V call is TRBV6-1, the J call TRBJ2-1, with TRBD2 matching over 10 bases. This sequence originates from a woman in her forties in good health. Some clones in this sample may be carry-over from other donors' samples. This CDR3 reads CASSASGSLFEQFF. The CDR3 bases are TGTGCCAGCAGTGCTAGCGGGAGTTTGTTCGAGCAGTTCTTC.